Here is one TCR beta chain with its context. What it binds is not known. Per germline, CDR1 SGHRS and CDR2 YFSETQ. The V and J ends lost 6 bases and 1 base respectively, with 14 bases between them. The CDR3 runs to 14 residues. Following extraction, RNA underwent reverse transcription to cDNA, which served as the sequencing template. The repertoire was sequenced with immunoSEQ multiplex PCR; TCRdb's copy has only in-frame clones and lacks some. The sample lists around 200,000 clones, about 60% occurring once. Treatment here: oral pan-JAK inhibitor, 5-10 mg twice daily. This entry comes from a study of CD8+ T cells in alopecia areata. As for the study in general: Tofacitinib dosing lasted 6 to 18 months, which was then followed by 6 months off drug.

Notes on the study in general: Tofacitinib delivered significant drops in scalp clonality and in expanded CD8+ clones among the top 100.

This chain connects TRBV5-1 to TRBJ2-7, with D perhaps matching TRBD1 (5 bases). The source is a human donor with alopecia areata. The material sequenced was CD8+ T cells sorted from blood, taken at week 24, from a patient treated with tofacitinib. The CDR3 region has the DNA TGCGCCAGCACCTGGGGTACAGGATCCTACGAGCAGTACTTC. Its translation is CASTWGTGSYEQYF.